This TCR beta chain was identified during a study of shared T cell receptors in the human thymus. Using immunoSEQ multiplex PCR, the repertoire was profiled, and TCRdb retains in-frame clones only, with some absent. The data show some 660,000 clones, about 89% seen once. V gave up 0 bases and J gave up 4 bases, with 12 bases separating them. The germline V gene has CDR1 GTSNPN and CDR2 SVGIG (reference sequence). The CDR3 consists of 14 residues. The same data also contributed to another study, on human thymus T cells. That paper notes: Those donating were healthy Finnish infants in corrective surgery for congenital heart defects. Corrective heart surgery yielded resections, and these provided the thymus tissue. V and J genes seemed to be used with bias in thymic and blood repertoires. Related studies noted strongly shared thymic repertoires across unrelated people.

Sequencing input: thymocytes. The chain carries TRBV30 and TRBJ1-1, with D possibly being TRBD1 (5 bases). The receptor comes from a boy under three years old with a congenital heart defect. The CDR3 region is CAWSVPGLTTEAFF. The CDR3 DNA follows: TGTGCCTGGAGTGTACCAGGGTTGACCACTGAAGCTTTCTTT.